A selection of T cell receptor beta chains follows, all from one sample in a study of metastatic and nonmetastatic thyroid tumors. Using MiXCR, TCRdb re-called clones from the PCR reads. Of around 25,000 clones listed, 20% to 30% were seen once; the top ten hold approximately 16%. Sequenced: blood. These receptors came from a male donor with papillary thyroid cancer or a benign thyroid nodule (not recorded which). Some clones in this sample may be carry-over from other donors' samples. Both conserved end residues are part of each CDR3. The D gene is left open where the match is weak. For some rows the clone size is stated as once, few or many, or as a class when expanded; others skip it.

j_call d_call cdr3_length clone_size v_call cdr3_nt cdr3_aa
TRBJ1-1 TRBD1 17 many TRBV6-1 TGTGCCAGCAGATCATACGTCGGGACAGATATGAACACTGAAGCTTTCTTT CASRSYVGTDMNTEAFF
TRBJ2-2 . 14 many TRBV9 TGTGCCAGCAGCGTAGGCGGGATCTCAGGGGAGCTGTTTTTT CASSVGGISGELFF
TRBJ2-2 TRBD2 18 . TRBV5-1 TGCGCCAGCATGGCCAGGGCTAGCGGGAGTCTTTCGCCCGGGGAGCTGTTTTTT CASMARASGSLSPGELFF
TRBJ1-1 . 13 many TRBV7-9 TGTGCCAGCACTATAACACGGAACACTGAAGCTTTCTTT CASTITRNTEAFF
TRBJ2-3 TRBD2 15 . TRBV11-1 TGTGCCAGCAGCCGGACTAGCGGTACCACAGATAAGCAGTATTTT CASSRTSGTTDKQYF
TRBJ1-2 . 14 medium-sized TRBV24-1 TGTGCCACCAGTGATTCGCCAACCTTCTATGGCTACACCTTC CATSDSPTFYGYTF
TRBJ2-5 TRBD2 18 . TRBV11-1 TGTGCCAGCAGCTTAGGAGTCCGCGGGAGGGCTAGAGGGGAGACCCAGTACTTC CASSLGVRGRARGETQYF
TRBJ2-7 . 13 medium-sized TRBV5-8 TGTGCCAGCAGCTCCAAGATGGGGGGCGAGCAGTACTTC CASSSKMGGEQYF
TRBJ1-5 . 15 many TRBV27 TGTGCCAGCAGTTTAATCAGCTCGAGCAATCAGCCCCAGCATTTT CASSLISSSNQPQHF
TRBJ2-3 TRBD2 18 many TRBV18 TGTGCCAGCTCACCTTTTTCAGCATCTAGCGGACGCGGAGATACGCAGTATTTT CASSPFSASSGRGDTQYF
TRBJ2-3 TRBD2 14 few TRBV6-4 TGTGCCAGCAGTGACTCGCGGGAGACAGATACGCAGTATTTT CASSDSRETDTQYF
TRBJ2-1 . 14 many TRBV7-2 TGTGCCAGCAGCTTACCAGCGACCCGCCATGAGCAGTTCTTC CASSLPATRHEQFF
TRBJ2-3 TRBD2 16 . TRBV7-3 TGTGCCAGCAGCTTATCGGGAGGGCCGAGCACAGATACGCAGTATTTT CASSLSGGPSTDTQYF
TRBJ2-5 . 13 many TRBV11-3 TGTGCCAGCAGCTTGAGTAACCAAGAGACCCAGTACTTC CASSLSNQETQYF
TRBJ1-4 . 15 many TRBV28 TGTGCCAGCAGCACTCACCAGGGGCCTAATGAAAAACTGTTTTTT CASSTHQGPNEKLFF
TRBJ2-2 . 15 many TRBV2 TGTGCCAGCAGTTCCGACACCGCGAACACCGGGGAGCTGTTTTTT CASSSDTANTGELFF
TRBJ2-2 TRBD2 17 . TRBV5-1 TGCGCCAGCAGCCCCCGGGATCGGCGGGAGGGCCGAGGGGAGCTGTTTTTT CASSPRDRREGRGELFF
TRBJ2-1 . 14 . TRBV5-1 TGCGCCAGCAGTCCCGCCAACCTTAGATGTGAGCAGTTCTTC CASSPANLRCEQFF
TRBJ2-6 . 15 . TRBV6-1 TGTGCCAGCACGGGTCGGCACTCTGGGGCCAACGTCCTGACTTTC CASTGRHSGANVLTF
TRBJ1-5 TRBD1 15 many TRBV19 TGTGCCAGTAGTCGCACCGGGACAGGGTCAGTGCCCCAGCATTTT CASSRTGTGSVPQHF
TRBJ2-5 . 16 . TRBV2 TGTGCCAGCCGAGGGCCAGGGAGGAGGGGCGGACAGACCCAGTACTTC CASRGPGRRGGQTQYF
TRBJ1-3 . 14 once TRBV6-4 TGTGCCAGCAACTTTAGCCGCTCTGGAAACACCCTATATTTT CASNFSRSGNTLYF
TRBJ2-1 . 11 . TRBV11-1 TGTGCCAGCCGCATAGGGGATGAGCTGTTCTTC CASRIGDELFF
TRBJ1-4 . 15 many TRBV18 TGTGCCAGCTCACCGAGGGGAGTCCAGGGTGAAAAACTGTTTTTT CASSPRGVQGEKLFF
TRBJ1-1 TRBD1 14 many TRBV28 TGTGCCAGCTATACGACAGGGATGGGGCTTGAAGCTTTCTTT CASYTTGMGLEAFF
TRBJ2-3 TRBD1 19 many TRBV7-2 TGTGCCAGCAGTCGCCGATCCGGGACAGGGGGCGACTTCGGAGATACGCAGTATTTC CASSRRSGTGGDFGDTQYF
TRBJ1-5 . 16 . TRBV4-3 TGCGCCAGCAGCCAACTTTATGGGGCAGCTAATCAGCCCCAGCATTTT CASSQLYGAANQPQHF
TRBJ1-4 TRBD1 15 many TRBV18 TGTGCCAGCTCACCGGCGAGACAGGGGGGTGAAAAACTGTTTTTT CASSPARQGGEKLFF
TRBJ1-1 . 15 . TRBV7-6 TGTGCCAGCAGCCATCGACGGGGACGGAACACTGAAGCTTTCTTT CASSHRRGRNTEAFF
TRBJ2-7 . 15 . TRBV4-1 TGCGCCAGCAGCTTGGTAGGGCGGGTGGATTACGAGCAGTACTTC CASSLVGRVDYEQYF
TRBJ2-7 . 14 . TRBV6-1 TGTGCCAGCAGGCCCCCGGGACAATCCTACGAGCAGTACTTC CASRPPGQSYEQYF
TRBJ1-1 . 19 . TRBV4-2 TGTTCCAGCAGCCAGTCCCTTGGAACTAGACAGGTGGGGGACACTGAAGCTTTCTTT CSSSQSLGTRQVGDTEAFF
TRBJ2-3 TRBD1 12 many TRBV2 TGTGCCAGCAACAGGGGAACAGATACGCAGTATTTT CASNRGTDTQYF